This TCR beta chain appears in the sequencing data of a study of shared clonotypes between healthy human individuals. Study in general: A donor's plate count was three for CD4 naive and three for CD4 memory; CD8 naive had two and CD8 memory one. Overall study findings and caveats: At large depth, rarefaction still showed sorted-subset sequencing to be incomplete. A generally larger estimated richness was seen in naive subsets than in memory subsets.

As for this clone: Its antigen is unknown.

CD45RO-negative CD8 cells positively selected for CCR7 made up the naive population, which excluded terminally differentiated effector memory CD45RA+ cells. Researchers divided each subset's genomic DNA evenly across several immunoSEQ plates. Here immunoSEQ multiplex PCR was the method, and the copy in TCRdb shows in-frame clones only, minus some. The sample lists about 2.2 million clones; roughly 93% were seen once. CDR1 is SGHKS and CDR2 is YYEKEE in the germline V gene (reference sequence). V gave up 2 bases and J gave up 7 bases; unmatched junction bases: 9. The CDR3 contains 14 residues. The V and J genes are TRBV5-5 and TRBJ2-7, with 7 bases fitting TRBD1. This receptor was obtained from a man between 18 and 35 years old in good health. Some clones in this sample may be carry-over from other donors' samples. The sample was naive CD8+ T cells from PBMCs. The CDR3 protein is CASSFYRGQGEQYF. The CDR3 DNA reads TGTGCCAGCAGCTTCTACAGGGGTCAAGGAGAGCAGTACTTC.